The 26 T cell receptor beta chains below were found in one sample sequenced in a study of beta chain features in type 1 diabetes. TCRB transcripts that were expressed got sequenced, as all of the isolated RNA had been reverse transcribed. Data came from immunoSEQ multiplex PCR; TCRdb stores just in-frame clones and leaves some out. This table has roughly 700,000 clones, roughly 12% appearing once. No antigen has been identified for these receptors. Study-wide findings and caveats: Among patients with Type 1 diabetes, TCRB CDR3s were moderately but significantly shorter in every one of the four CD4+ subsets.

Specimen: naive CD4+ T cells from blood. The origin of the receptors is a man between 18 and 35 years old with type 1 diabetes.

Of note for this clone: At the DNA level, this CDR3 is encoded by other sequences in the same sample as well. V usage is TRBV30 and J usage is TRBJ1-2, with D perhaps matching TRBD1 (5 bases). Looked up from germline, CDR1 is GTSNPN and CDR2 is SVGIG (reference sequence). The germline V and J ends were trimmed by 3 bases and 5 bases, with 7 bases remaining between them. The CDR3 has 11 amino acids. CDR3 residues: CAWSGGYGYTF. In DNA, the CDR3 is TGTGCCTGGAGCGGGGGATATGGCTACACCTTC.

This clone was found a few times. The chain links TRBV2 to TRBJ1-1, with 10 bases lining up with TRBD1. The CDR3 runs to 15 residues. The J segment lost 3 bases and the V segment lost 6 bases, leaving 7 bases of the junction unmatched. In germline, CDR1 is SNHLY, CDR2 FYNNEI. The CDR3 region is CASRSFGTGDTEAFF. CDR3 nucleotide sequence: TGTGCCAGCAGGTCCTTCGGGACAGGGGACACTGAAGCTTTCTTT.

The chain joins TRBV2 to TRBJ2-5; 7 nucleotides line up with TRBD2. The CDR3 contains 15 residues. Germline V gene data show CDR1 as SNHLY and CDR2 as FYNNEI. The V gene end was trimmed by 5 bases and the J gene end by 2 bases; junction bases not matched to a gene: 8. CDR3 amino acids: CASSPRLAQQETQYF. In DNA form, the CDR3 reads TGTGCCAGCAGTCCCCGACTAGCCCAACAAGAGACCCAGTACTTC.

CDR3 nucleotides: TGTGCCAGTAGTATTTTTGGGGGCCGTGGGAATGAGCAGTTCTTC. This codes for CASSIFGGRGNEQFF. V and J are TRBV19 and TRBJ2-1, with TRBD1 as a possible D gene (6 bases). Trimming removed 3 bases at V and 7 bases at J, with 16 bases between. Looked up from germline, CDR1 is LNHDA and CDR2 is SQIVND (reference sequence). The CDR3 has 15 amino acids.

This chain links TRBV5-1 with TRBJ1-4, with TRBD1 as a possible D gene (6 bases). The CDR3 length is 15 residues. Between the trimmed V and J ends, which lost 0 bases and 6 bases, there was a span of 12 bases. Per germline, CDR1 SGHRS and CDR2 YFSETQ. CDR3 loop: CASSLGGQPDEKLFF. The CDR3 DNA is TGCGCCAGCAGCTTGGGAGGACAGCCGGATGAAAAACTGTTTTTT.

The chain recombines TRBV15 with TRBJ2-1; 7 positions match TRBD2. The V gene's germline CDR1 is LNHNV and CDR2 YYDKDF (reference sequence). The CDR3 contains 16 residues. Unmatched junction bases numbered 7, after V lost 0 bases and J lost 5 bases. Here the CDR3 reads CATSRDRAGRDNEQFF. CDR3 coding DNA: TGTGCCACCAGCAGAGATCGTGCGGGGAGGGACAATGAGCAGTTCTTC.

This clone has only a few counts. This sequence joins TRBV5-1 and TRBJ1-1; a possible D gene is TRBD1 (5 bases). CDR3 length: 14 residues. The germline CDR1 and CDR2 sequences are SGHRS and YFSETQ. V was pared by 0 bases and J by 2 bases, with 8 bases between. The DNA of the CDR3 is TGCGCCAGCAGCTTGGGGGACGGAAACACTGAAGCTTTCTTT. It codes for CASSLGDGNTEAFF.

The J gene is TRBJ1-1, the V gene TRBV11-3; D perhaps matches TRBD1 (5 bases). The CDR3 runs to 16 residues. Per the germline V gene, CDR1 is SGHNT and CDR2 is YENEEA. Deletions cut 0 bases from V and 5 bases from J, with 16 bases between. This CDR3 is CASSLEGYGGGTEAFF. The CDR3 bases are TGTGCCAGCAGCTTAGAGGGGTACGGGGGAGGTACTGAAGCTTTCTTT.

This chain connects TRBV6-5 to TRBJ2-3; possibly TRBD1 for D (5 bases). V gave up 6 bases and J gave up 3 bases, with 13 bases separating them. Germline V gene data show CDR1 as MNHEY and CDR2 as SVGAGI. This CDR3 comprises 14 residues. In DNA form, the CDR3 reads TGTGCCAGCAGGATGGCAGGGTTAACAGATACGCAGTATTTT. Translating it yields CASRMAGLTDTQYF.

J is TRBJ1-1 and V is TRBV6-1; D uncertain. The CDR3 is 13 amino acids. Germline V gene sequence: CDR1 MNHNS, CDR2 SASEGT. Trimming pared 4 bases from V and 8 bases from J, leaving 14 bases between. The CDR3 sequence: CASSVPMIKEAFF. DNA for the CDR3: TGTGCCAGCAGTGTCCCGATGATCAAGGAAGCTTTCTTT.

This clone was counted only a few times. The chain uses TRBV28 and TRBJ2-6; the D is unclear. Trimming stripped 6 bases from V and 0 bases from J, with 9 bases between. CDR3 length equals 15 residues. The V gene's germline CDR1 is MDHEN and CDR2 SYDVKM. The CDR3 reads CASSPSLSGANVLTF. CDR3 coding DNA: TGTGCCAGCAGCCCTTCGCTCTCTGGGGCCAACGTCCTGACTTTC.

The chain has TRBV18 and TRBJ1-1; no clear D. The CDR3 loop spans 11 amino acids. V lost 8 bases and J 1 base, leaving 5 bases between the germline ends. Germline V lookup: CDR1 KGHSH, CDR2 LQKENI. CDR3 coding DNA: TGTGCCAGCAGATCGAACACTGAAGCTTTCTTT. As protein: CASRSNTEAFF.

The chain couples TRBV5-1 to TRBJ1-2; the D gene is possibly TRBD1 (6 bases). In germline, CDR1 is SGHRS, CDR2 YFSETQ. The CDR3 loop spans 19 amino acids. Trimming removed 0 bases at V and 3 bases at J, with 24 bases between. CDR3 sequence: CASSLEPVGAPGADYGYTF. The CDR3, as DNA: TGCGCCAGCAGCTTGGAGCCGGTCGGGGCCCCAGGGGCGGACTATGGCTACACCTTC.

V and J are TRBV20-1 and TRBJ1-1; D unclear. The CDR3 sequence is 11 residues long. V gave up 5 bases and J gave up 3 bases, with 7 bases separating them. Germline-derived CDR1 and CDR2 are DFQATT and SNEGSKA (reference sequence). This chain's CDR3 is CSASMDTEAFF. The CDR3 DNA is TGCAGTGCTTCGATGGACACTGAAGCTTTCTTT.

The chain recombines TRBV4-1 with TRBJ2-2; TRBD1 matches at 9 bases. Germline trimming cut 1 base from V and 3 bases from J; bases unmatched to any gene: 6. From germline, CDR1 is MGHRA and CDR2 YSYEKL. The CDR3 sequence is 17 residues long. CDR3 sequence reads: CASSQVPGQGDTGELFF. The DNA of the CDR3 is TGCGCCAGCAGCCAAGTACCGGGACAGGGCGACACCGGGGAGCTGTTTTTT.

This clone was counted only a few times. The V call is TRBV2, the J call TRBJ2-7, with TRBD1 matching 9 bases. Looked up from germline, CDR1 is SNHLY and CDR2 is FYNNEI. The CDR3 has 14 residues. Germline trimming cut 6 bases from V and 3 bases from J; bases unmatched to any gene: 6. CDR3 region: CASSPGQGFYEQYF. For the CDR3, the DNA is TGTGCCAGCAGCCCCGGACAGGGGTTCTACGAGCAGTACTTC.

This clone was detected a few times. CDR3 loop: CAWGQPNTEAFF. DNA for the CDR3: TGTGCCTGGGGACAGCCGAACACTGAAGCTTTCTTT. V and J are TRBV30 and TRBJ1-1; TRBD1 is a possible D gene (6 bases). The CDR3 has 12 amino acids. Trimming shortened V by 5 bases and J by 1 base, and 8 bases separated the two germline ends. CDR1 is GTSNPN and CDR2 is SVGIG in the germline V gene (reference sequence).

The sample holds a few counts of this clone. This chain links TRBV14 with TRBJ1-3; TRBD1 aligns across 9 bases. This CDR3 has 15 residues. Losses at the gene ends were 3 bases for V and 6 bases for J; bases not matched to a gene: 6. Germline V gene data show CDR1 as SGHDN and CDR2 as FVKESK. The CDR3 region has the DNA TGTGCCAGCAGCCAGGCCGGGACAGGGCCAAACACCATATATTTT. It is translated as CASSQAGTGPNTIYF.

The chain recombines TRBV6-6 with TRBJ1-1, with D possibly TRBD1 on 5 matching bases. Trimming stripped 4 bases from V and 5 bases from J, with 17 bases between. This CDR3 comprises 15 residues. Germline-derived CDR1 and CDR2 are MNHNY and SVGAGI (reference sequence). The CDR3 DNA reads TGTGCCAGCAGTTTCACGGGACGGGGGAAAACTGAAGCTTTCTTT. Encoded protein: CASSFTGRGKTEAFF.

This clone was detected a few times. The V gene is TRBV10-3, the J gene TRBJ1-6, with unresolved D. CDR1 and CDR2 from the germline V gene are ENHRY and SYGVKD. The CDR3 runs to 15 residues. V was shortened by 2 bases and J by 9 bases, with 14 bases between the two germline ends. In nucleotides, the CDR3 is TGTGCCATCAGTGAGACCTCAATATCGGGTTCACCCCTCCACTTT. This codes for CAISETSISGSPLHF.

This clone was seen a few times. The chain carries TRBV7-9 and TRBJ2-7, with D perhaps matching TRBD1 (5 bases). V dropped 1 base and J dropped 5 bases, with 12 bases sitting between them. CDR1 and CDR2 from the germline V gene are SEHNR and FQNEAQ (reference sequence). The CDR3 is 14 amino acids. This chain's CDR3 is CASSLGQSVDEQYF. CDR3 nucleotides: TGTGCCAGCAGCTTAGGACAGAGCGTCGACGAGCAGTACTTC.

The rearrangement uses TRBV2 and TRBJ2-5, with D maybe TRBD2 (5 bases). Trimming stripped 2 bases from V and 2 bases from J, with 15 bases between. Germline V gives CDR1 SNHLY, CDR2 FYNNEI. This CDR3 contains 16 residues. The CDR3 bases are TGTGCCAGCAGTGAACGCGACCAGACGGGGCAAGAGACCCAGTACTTC. Amino acids: CASSERDQTGQETQYF.

This clone has more than one count but fewer than ten. The chain links TRBV19 to TRBJ1-4, with TRBD1 as a possible D gene (6 bases). In germline, CDR1 is LNHDA, CDR2 SQIVND (reference sequence). This CDR3 is 15 amino acids long. The ends were cut back, 5 bases at V and 6 bases at J, with 16 bases in the middle. The CDR3 bases are TGTGCCAGTAGTCCTCTTGGGGGGCAAGATGAAAAACTGTTTTTT. Translating it yields CASSPLGGQDEKLFF.

In its sample, this clone was seen a few times. J is TRBJ1-1 and V is TRBV5-1, with no clear D. Germline assignment: CDR1 SGHRS and CDR2 YFSETQ. With 0 bases removed from V and 5 bases from J, the gap between germline ends came to 11 bases. The CDR3 consists of 14 residues. CDR3 DNA: TGCGCCAGCAGCTTGGAAATAGGGAGTACTGAAGCTTTCTTT. Protein: CASSLEIGSTEAFF. Full variable domain (remainder filled in from reference TRBV5-1 and TRBJ1-1): KAGVTQTPRYLIKTRGQQVTLSCSPISGHRSVSWYQQTPGQGLQFLFEYFSETQRNKGNFPGRFSGRQFSNSRSEMNVSTLELGDSALYLCASSLEIGSTEAFFGQGTRLTVV.

This rearrangement joins TRBV5-1 to TRBJ1-2; 8 bases map to TRBD1. J lost 5 bases, V lost 2 bases, and 8 bases had no gene match. The CDR3 spans 15 residues. Germline assignment: CDR1 SGHRS and CDR2 YFSETQ. CDR3 coding DNA: TGCGCCAGCAGCTTTGACAGGGGAGTGGGGTATGGCTACACCTTC. Translated, it gives CASSFDRGVGYGYTF.

This clone occurred a few times. The V gene is TRBV25-1, the J gene TRBJ2-5, with 7 bases identical to TRBD1. The germline V gene encodes CDR1 MGHDK and CDR2 SYGVNS. The V gene end was trimmed by 0 bases and the J gene end by 7 bases; junction bases not matched to a gene: 5. The CDR3 loop spans 14 amino acids. The CDR3 DNA reads as TGTGCCAGCAGTGAATATAGGGGGCAGGGGACCCAGTACTTC. It is translated as CASSEYRGQGTQYF.